The 28 T cell receptor beta chains below all came from one sample that was sequenced in a study of blood T cell repertoires in COVID-19. Clones were read by immunoSEQ multiplex PCR, and TCRdb kept only the in-frame ones, dropping some. The sample gives 100,000 or so clones, 85% of which show up once; roughly 4% is in the top ten. The sample consisted of peripheral blood. Receptor source: a man aged 45-60 years with acute or convalescent COVID-19.

The chain is built from TRBV27 and TRBJ2-7, with a tentative D call TRBD2 (5 bases). CDR3 length: 14 amino acids. The germline V gene encodes CDR1 MNHEY and CDR2 SMNVEV (reference sequence). V lost 3 bases to trimming and J lost 3 bases, with 12 bases between them. The CDR3 spells CASSFGLEVYEQYF. In DNA form, the CDR3 reads TGTGCCAGCAGTTTTGGACTGGAGGTCTACGAGCAGTACTTC.

The CDR3 is CAVGGTLPLHF. The CDR3 DNA sequence: TGTGCCGTAGGGGGCACCCTACCCCTCCACTTT. The chain employs TRBV19 and TRBJ1-6; TRBD1 matches at 7 bases. V lost 11 bases, J lost 12 bases, and 7 bases stayed unmatched. The CDR3 has 11 amino acids. CDR1 and CDR2 (germline): LNHDA, SQIVND (reference sequence).

This chain connects TRBV18 to TRBJ2-1; TRBD2 matches at 10 bases. Trimming at V came to 6 bases and at J to 12 bases, leaving 20 bases not matched to a gene. Germline V CDR1 and CDR2: KGHSH, LQKENI. The CDR3 length is 17 residues. The CDR3 protein is CASSRSMVTLAGEVQFF. CDR3 DNA: TGTGCCAGCTCGCGCTCAATGGTTACGCTAGCGGGAGAGGTGCAGTTCTTC.

The rearrangement joins TRBV24-1 to TRBJ1-5; D perhaps matches TRBD1 (5 bases). This CDR3 has 15 residues. Germline V lookup: CDR1 KGHDR, CDR2 SFDVKD. Trimming removed 4 bases at V and 2 bases at J, with 11 bases between. As DNA, the CDR3 is TGTGCCACCAGTGAGCGGGGCGAGGGCAATCAGCCCCAGCATTTT. Translation gives CATSERGEGNQPQHF.

The chain has TRBV19 and TRBJ2-5; the match to TRBD1 covers 8 bases. Looked up from germline, CDR1 is LNHDA and CDR2 is SQIVND (reference sequence). J gave up 2 bases and V 3 bases, and 5 bases lay outside the gene matches. This CDR3 has 15 amino acids. Here the CDR3 DNA reads TGTGCCAGTAGTATCGGACAGGGAGTACAAGAGACCCAGTACTTC. It encodes CASSIGQGVQETQYF.

The gene calls are TRBV12-3 or TRBV12-4 and TRBJ1-2, with a possible D match to TRBD1 (5 bases). V lost 6 bases and J 3 bases, leaving 11 bases between the germline ends. This CDR3 has 13 residues. CDR3 DNA: TGTGCCAGCAGACCCAGGGCCTACTATGGCTACACCTTC. The encoded protein is CASRPRAYYGYTF.

Relative to its sample, this clone is medium-sized. Other DNA sequences in this sample translate to the same CDR3. The rearrangement uses TRBV2 and TRBJ1-2; D remains ambiguous. CDR1 and CDR2 (germline): SNHLY, FYNNEI. This CDR3 spans 13 amino acids. The V end lost 2 bases, the J end lost 2 bases, and 6 bases lay between the germline ends. For the CDR3, the DNA is TGTGCCAGCAGTGAAAAACTGAACTATGGCTACACCTTC. Its protein is CASSEKLNYGYTF.

V usage is TRBV2 and J usage is TRBJ2-6; TRBD1 aligns across 7 bases. This CDR3 spans 19 amino acids. Germline V gene lookup returns CDR1 SNHLY and CDR2 FYNNEI. V shed 0 bases and J 0 bases; nucleotides not matched to a gene: 8. CDR3 in amino acids: CASSEASGQMSSGANVLTF. The CDR3 nucleotides are TGTGCCAGCAGTGAAGCCTCGGGACAGATGAGCTCTGGGGCCAACGTCCTGACTTTC.

This clone was seen just once. The chain has TRBV19 and TRBJ1-3; TRBD1 agrees at 7 bases. Losses at the gene ends were 6 bases for V and 3 bases for J; bases not matched to a gene: 5. This CDR3 is 14 amino acids long. Looked up from germline, CDR1 is LNHDA and CDR2 is SQIVND (reference sequence). CDR3: CASSLTGVGNTIYF. CDR3 DNA sequence: TGTGCCAGTAGCCTTACAGGGGTTGGAAACACCATATATTTT.

The J gene is TRBJ1-2, the V gene TRBV5-4, with D maybe TRBD1 (6 bases). The germline V and J ends were trimmed by 4 bases and 7 bases, with 17 bases remaining between them. The CDR3 runs 14 residues. CDR1 and CDR2 (germline): SGHNT, YYREEE (reference sequence). The CDR3 DNA follows: TGTGCCAGCAGCCAGCTAGGGGGGGCCCGTGGCTACACCTTC. Its translation is CASSQLGGARGYTF.

This clone showed up just a few times. The chain combines TRBV7-9 with TRBJ1-3; D is unclear. Germline V CDR1 and CDR2: SEHNR, FQNEAQ (reference sequence). This CDR3 spans 16 amino acids. V dropped 3 bases and J dropped 1 base, with 13 bases sitting between them. The DNA for the CDR3 is TGTGCCAGCAGCTTTCGGGTTGAGGTTTCTGGAAACACCATATATTTT. It yields the protein CASSFRVEVSGNTIYF.

V is TRBV6-5 and J is TRBJ1-2, with TRBD1 identical over 9 bases. The CDR3 has 15 amino acids. V shed 8 bases, J shed 8 bases, and the junction held 15 bases outside the gene matches. From germline, CDR1 is MNHEY and CDR2 SVGAGI. In DNA form, the CDR3 reads TGTGCCAGCCGAGGGGACAGGGTAGATTTATACGGCTACACCTTC. It translates to CASRGDRVDLYGYTF.

The J gene is TRBJ2-1, the V gene TRBV3-1 (or the pseudogene TRBV3-2); 15 nucleotides match TRBD2. The CDR3 is made up of 13 amino acids. J gave up 13 bases and V 6 bases, and 4 bases lay outside the gene matches. CDR1 and CDR2 from the germline V gene are LGHDT and YNNKEL (reference sequence). CDR3 sequence reads: CASSGTSGGSQFF. DNA of the CDR3: TGTGCCAGCAGTGGGACTAGCGGGGGGAGTCAGTTCTTC.

The J gene is TRBJ1-5, the V gene TRBV10-3, with D possibly matching TRBD1 (5 bases). The CDR3 is 14 residues long. The germline gives CDR1 ENHRY, CDR2 SYGVKD. V shed 8 bases and J shed 0 bases, with 11 bases lying between them. The CDR3 loop reads CAIGGVLSNQPQHF. The CDR3 DNA is TGTGCCATCGGGGGGGTCCTTAGCAATCAGCCCCAGCATTTT.

The chain employs TRBV4-2 and TRBJ1-1; 11 bases match TRBD1. With V trimmed by 1 base and J by 12 bases, 13 bases remained unmatched. The CDR3 extends over 16 amino acids. Looked up from germline, CDR1 is LGHNA and CDR2 is YNFKEQ. This CDR3 reads CASSQVGGTGGSGTFF. The DNA of the CDR3 is TGTGCCAGCAGCCAAGTTGGGGGGACAGGGGGAAGTGGAACTTTCTTT.

This clone came up once. V and J are TRBV5-1 and TRBJ1-3, with no clear D. V was cut by 4 bases and J by 0 bases, with 17 bases left in between. This CDR3 contains 17 residues. Germline CDR1 is SGHRS and CDR2 is YFSETQ. The CDR3: CASSPGLWAGSGNTIYF. The CDR3 DNA follows: TGCGCCAGCAGCCCAGGACTCTGGGCGGGCTCTGGAAACACCATATATTTT.

The rearrangement uses TRBV28 and TRBJ2-7; no clear D gene. Germline V gene sequence: CDR1 MDHEN, CDR2 SYDVKM. This CDR3 has 12 residues. V lost 6 bases to trimming and J lost 3 bases, with 9 bases between them. In DNA form, the CDR3 reads TGTGCCAGCAGCATAGCCCGCTACGAGCAGTACTTC. This gives the protein CASSIARYEQYF.

The V and J genes are TRBV15 and TRBJ2-5; 8 bases match TRBD2. After removal of 8 bases from V and 1 base from J, the junction contained 6 bases not matched to a gene. The CDR3 covers 14 residues. Germline CDR1 and CDR2: LNHNV and YYDKDF (reference sequence). The CDR3 reads CATVAGTFQETQYF. The CDR3 DNA sequence: TGTGCCACCGTAGCGGGGACGTTCCAAGAGACCCAGTACTTC.

The chain links TRBV14 to TRBJ2-7; D is unclear. Trimming took 4 bases from V and 9 from J, leaving 16 bases between them. The CDR3 runs to 13 residues. The germline V gene has CDR1 SGHDN and CDR2 FVKESK. CDR3 DNA sequence: TGTGCCAGCAGCCGGATCCTGTCCGGCGGGCAGTACTTC. Its protein is CASSRILSGGQYF.

The V call is TRBV13, the J call TRBJ1-1; D is perhaps TRBD1 (5 bases). V lost 4 bases and J lost 1, with 10 bases in between. Germline values: CDR1 PRHDT, CDR2 FYEKMQ (reference sequence). This CDR3 is built from 14 residues. The CDR3, as DNA: TGTGCCAGCAGCTCGGCGACAGCGAACACTGAAGCTTTCTTT. Translating gives CASSSATANTEAFF. The full variable domain, rest sourced from reference TRBV13 and TRBJ1-1, is AAGVIQSPRHLIKEKRETATLKCYPIPRHDTVYWYQQGPGQDPQFLISFYEKMQSDKGSIPDRFSAQQFSDYHSELNMSSLELGDSALYFCASSSATANTEAFFGQGTRLTVV.

The V call is TRBV19, the J call TRBJ1-1; D not certain. Germline V gives CDR1 LNHDA, CDR2 SQIVND (reference sequence). This CDR3 is 19 amino acids long. Trimming removed 0 bases at V and 0 bases at J, with 20 bases between. The CDR3 DNA reads as TGTGCCAGTAGTATAGATCTGGGAGGGATAGGATATATGAACACTGAAGCTTTCTTT. Its translation: CASSIDLGGIGYMNTEAFF.

As for this clone: Germline is not matched at one junction end, which may reflect a read error. The chain carries TRBV5-1 and TRBJ2-1; D may be TRBD2 (6 bases). The germline CDR1 and CDR2 sequences are SGHRS and YFSETQ. The CDR3 covers 15 residues. CDR3 residues: CASTPAGLDYHEQFF. The CDR3 DNA reads TGCGCCAGCACCCCGGCGGGGCTCGACTACCATGAGCAGTTCTTC.

This clone appeared a single time. The J gene is TRBJ2-7, the V gene TRBV7-2; 8 nucleotides align to TRBD1. Losses at the gene ends were 0 bases for V and 3 bases for J; bases not matched to a gene: 4. The CDR3 contains 15 residues. Germline CDR1 and CDR2: SGHTA and FQGNSA. The CDR3 DNA is TGTGCCAGCAGCTTAGCCGCAGGACAGGGCTACGAGCAGTACTTC. This gives the protein CASSLAAGQGYEQYF. The full variable domain, completed using reference TRBV7-2 and TRBJ2-7, is GAGVSQSPSNKVTEKGKDVELRCDPISGHTALYWYRQSLGQGLEFLIYFQGNSAPDKSGLPSDRFSAERTGGSVSTLTIQRTQQEDSAVYLCASSLAAGQGYEQYFGPGTRLTVT.

J is TRBJ2-1 and V is TRBV24-1; 11 bases agree with TRBD2. Germline V gene lookup returns CDR1 KGHDR and CDR2 SFDVKD. The CDR3 is 17 amino acids. J lost 5 bases, V lost 4 bases, and 9 bases had no gene match. CDR3 amino acids: CATSDATSGSANNEQFF. CDR3 sequence (DNA): TGTGCCACCAGTGACGCAACTAGCGGGAGTGCCAACAATGAGCAGTTCTTC.

This chain uses TRBV3-1 (or the pseudogene TRBV3-2) with TRBJ1-2; D gene unclear. The CDR3 has 12 amino acids. In germline, CDR1 is LGHDT, CDR2 YNNKEL (reference sequence). V lost 4 bases and J lost 3, with 6 bases in between. The CDR3 DNA is TGTGCCAGCAGCCCCGGGGACTATGGCTACACCTTC. It encodes CASSPGDYGYTF.

The V call is TRBV21-1, the J call TRBJ2-2; whether TRBD1, the table's D call, matches the DNA was not checked. TRBV21-1 corresponds to a pseudogene. CDR3 length: 16 amino acids. The CDR3 protein is CASRPRTGVGTGELFF. CDR3 DNA: TGTGCCAGCAGACCCAGGACAGGGGTTGGCACCGGGGAGCTGTTTTTT.

In its sample, this clone was seen a few times. V gene TRBV5-6 combines with J gene TRBJ2-7; 13 bases map to TRBD2. The germline V gene has CDR1 SGHDT and CDR2 YYEEEE. This CDR3 is built from 15 residues. V dropped 4 bases and J dropped 3; count of bases not matched to a gene: 4. The CDR3 DNA is TGTGCCAGCAGCACCCGGACTAGCGGGGGCTACGAGCAGTACTTC. Translated: CASSTRTSGGYEQYF.

As DNA, the CDR3 is TGTGCCTCCAAGGCGAATAGCGGCGATTACTACGAGCAGTACTTC. Protein sequence: CASKANSGDYYEQYF. This chain connects TRBV28 to TRBJ2-7, with D maybe TRBD2 (6 bases). Germline assignment: CDR1 MDHEN and CDR2 SYDVKM. V was cut by 11 bases and J by 3 bases, with 23 bases left in between. The length of the CDR3 is 15 residues.